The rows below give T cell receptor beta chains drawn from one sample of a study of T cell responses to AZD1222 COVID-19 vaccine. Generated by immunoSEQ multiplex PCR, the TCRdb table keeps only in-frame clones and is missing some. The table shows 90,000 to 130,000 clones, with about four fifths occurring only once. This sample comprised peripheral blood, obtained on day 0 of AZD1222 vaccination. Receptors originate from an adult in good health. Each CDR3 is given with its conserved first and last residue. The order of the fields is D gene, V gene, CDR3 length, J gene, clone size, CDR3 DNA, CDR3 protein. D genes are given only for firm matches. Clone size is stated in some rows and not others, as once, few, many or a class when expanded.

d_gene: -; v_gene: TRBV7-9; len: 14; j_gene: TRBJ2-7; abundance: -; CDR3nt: TGTGCCAGCAGCTCCGGGGTTTTAGGATACGAGCAGTACTTC; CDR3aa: CASSSGVLGYEQYF
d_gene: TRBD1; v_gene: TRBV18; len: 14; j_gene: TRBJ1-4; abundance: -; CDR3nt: TGTGCCAGCGGGGGACAGCTGTCTAATGAAAAACTGTTTTTT; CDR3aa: CASGGQLSNEKLFF
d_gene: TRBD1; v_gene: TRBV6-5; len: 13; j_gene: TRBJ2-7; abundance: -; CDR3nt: TGTGCCAGCAGCGACAGGGGTTCCTACGAGCAGTACTTC; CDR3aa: CASSDRGSYEQYF
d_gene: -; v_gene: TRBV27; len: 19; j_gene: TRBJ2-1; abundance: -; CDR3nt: TGTGCCAGCAGTTTCACACTAGTTACAACACAAGGCTATAACAATGAGCAGTTCTTC; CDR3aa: CASSFTLVTTQGYNNEQFF
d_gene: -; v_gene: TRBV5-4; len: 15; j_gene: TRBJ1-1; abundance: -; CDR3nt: TGTGCCAGCAGCAGCAGGGCAGGGCCGAACACTGAAGCTTTCTTT; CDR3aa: CASSSRAGPNTEAFF
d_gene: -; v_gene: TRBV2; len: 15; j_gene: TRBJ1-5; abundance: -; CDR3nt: TGTGCCAGCAGTGAAGTGGGGAGGAAGGGGCAGCCCCAGCATTTT; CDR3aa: CASSEVGRKGQPQHF
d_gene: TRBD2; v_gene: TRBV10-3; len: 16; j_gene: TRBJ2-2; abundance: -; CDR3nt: TGTGCCATCAAAACCGGGACTAGCGCTCACACCGGGGAGCTGTTTTTT; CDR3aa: CAIKTGTSAHTGELFF
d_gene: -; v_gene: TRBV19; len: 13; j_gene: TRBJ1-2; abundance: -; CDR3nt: TGTGCCAGCAGCCCCGGGCCTTACTATGGCTACACCTTC; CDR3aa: CASSPGPYYGYTF
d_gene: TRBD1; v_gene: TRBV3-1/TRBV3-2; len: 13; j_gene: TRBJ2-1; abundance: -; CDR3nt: TGTGCCAGCAGCCAGGGGACAGGGCCTGAGCAGTTCTTC; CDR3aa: CASSQGTGPEQFF
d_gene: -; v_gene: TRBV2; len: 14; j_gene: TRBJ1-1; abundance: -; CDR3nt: TGTGCCAGCAGTGAAGGGGGCCGGCACACTGAAGCTTTCTTT; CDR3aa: CASSEGGRHTEAFF
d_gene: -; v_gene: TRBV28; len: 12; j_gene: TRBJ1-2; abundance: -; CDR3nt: TGTGCCAGCAGTTTAGGCAGCTATGGCTACACCTTC; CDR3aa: CASSLGSYGYTF
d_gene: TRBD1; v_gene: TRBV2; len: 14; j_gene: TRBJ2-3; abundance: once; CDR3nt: TGTGCCAGCAAACGGACAGGATCAACAGATACGCAGTATTTT; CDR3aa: CASKRTGSTDTQYF
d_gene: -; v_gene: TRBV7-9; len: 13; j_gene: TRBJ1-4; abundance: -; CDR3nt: TGTGCCACCCCTGGGGGGAGGCATGAAAAACTGTTTTTT; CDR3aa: CATPGGRHEKLFF
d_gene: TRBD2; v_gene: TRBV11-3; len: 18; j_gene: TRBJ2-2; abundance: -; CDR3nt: TGTGCCAGCAGCCCGAGGGGTTATTCTAGCGGGAACACCGGGGAGCTGTTTTTT; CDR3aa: CASSPRGYSSGNTGELFF
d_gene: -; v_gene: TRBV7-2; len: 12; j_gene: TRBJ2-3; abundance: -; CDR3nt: TGTGCCAGCAGCGCGAATCGGGATACGCAGTATTTT; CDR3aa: CASSANRDTQYF
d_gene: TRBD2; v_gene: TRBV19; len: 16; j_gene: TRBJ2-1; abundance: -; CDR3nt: TGTGCCAGTAGAGAAATAGCGGGGGGCTCCTACAATGAGCAGTTCTTC; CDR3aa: CASREIAGGSYNEQFF
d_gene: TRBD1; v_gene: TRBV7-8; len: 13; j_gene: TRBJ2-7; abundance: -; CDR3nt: TGTGCCAGCAGTGAGGACAGGGGAAGGAAGCAGTACTTC; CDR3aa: CASSEDRGRKQYF
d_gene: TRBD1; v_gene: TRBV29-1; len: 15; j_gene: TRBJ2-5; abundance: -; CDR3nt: TGCAGCGTTGCGGGATCGGACAGGGGGCGGGAGACCCAGTACTTC; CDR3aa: CSVAGSDRGRETQYF
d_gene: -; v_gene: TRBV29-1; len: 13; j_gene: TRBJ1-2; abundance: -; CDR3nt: TGCAGCGTTGGGGGCGGGCAGGGCCTGAGCTACACCTTC; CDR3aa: CSVGGGQGLSYTF
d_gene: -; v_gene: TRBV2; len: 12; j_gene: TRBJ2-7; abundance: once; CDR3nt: TGTGCCAGCAGTGAGTTATCAGGGCAGGAGTACTTC; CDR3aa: CASSELSGQEYF
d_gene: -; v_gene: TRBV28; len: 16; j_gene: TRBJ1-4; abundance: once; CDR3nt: TGTGCCAGCAGGGGACTCCAGGGGAAGACTAATGAAAAACTGTTTTTT; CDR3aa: CASRGLQGKTNEKLFF
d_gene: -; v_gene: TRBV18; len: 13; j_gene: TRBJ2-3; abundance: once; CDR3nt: TGTGCCAGCTCACCACCATCTGCAGATACGCAGTATTTT; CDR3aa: CASSPPSADTQYF
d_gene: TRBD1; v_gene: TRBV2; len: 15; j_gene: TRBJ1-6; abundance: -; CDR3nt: TGTGCCAGCAGTGAATACGGACAGGGAGATTCACCCCTCCACTTT; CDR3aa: CASSEYGQGDSPLHF
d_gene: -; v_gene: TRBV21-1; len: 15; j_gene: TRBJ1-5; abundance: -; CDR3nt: TGTGCCAGCAGCTCTCGAGGAGGGGGGAATCAGCCCCAGCATTTT; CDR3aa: CASSSRGGGNQPQHF
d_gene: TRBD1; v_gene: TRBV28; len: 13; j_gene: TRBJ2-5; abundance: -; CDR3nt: TGTGCCAGCAGAGGGACAGGTGCGGAGACCCAGTACTTC; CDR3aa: CASRGTGAETQYF
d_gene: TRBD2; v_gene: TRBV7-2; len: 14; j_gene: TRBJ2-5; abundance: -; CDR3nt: TGTGCCAGCAGCTCCCGCGGGGGGGAAGAGACCCAGTACTTC; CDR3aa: CASSSRGGEETQYF
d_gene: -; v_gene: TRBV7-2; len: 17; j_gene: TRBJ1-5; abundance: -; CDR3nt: TGTGCCAGCAGCTTATGGGGAGGTGGAGGCCAAGGTCAGCCCCAGCATTTT; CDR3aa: CASSLWGGGGQGQPQHF
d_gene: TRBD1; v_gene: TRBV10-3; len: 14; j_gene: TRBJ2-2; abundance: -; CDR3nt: TGTGCCATCAGTGGTCGACAGGGGAGCGGGGAGCTGTTTTTT; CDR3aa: CAISGRQGSGELFF
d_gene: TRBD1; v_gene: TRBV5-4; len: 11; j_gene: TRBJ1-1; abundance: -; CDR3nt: TGTGCCAGCAGCTCGCAGGGGGCAGCTTTCTTT; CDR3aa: CASSSQGAAFF
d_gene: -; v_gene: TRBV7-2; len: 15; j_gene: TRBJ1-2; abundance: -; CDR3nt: TGTGCCAGCAGCTTAGCTGGCCAGGGAAGCTATGGCTACACCTTC; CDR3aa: CASSLAGQGSYGYTF
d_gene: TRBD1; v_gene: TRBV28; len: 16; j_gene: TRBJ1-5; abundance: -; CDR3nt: TGTGCCAGCAGTTCCGCCGGGACAGCGGTCGGGCAGCCCCAGCATTTT; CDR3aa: CASSSAGTAVGQPQHF
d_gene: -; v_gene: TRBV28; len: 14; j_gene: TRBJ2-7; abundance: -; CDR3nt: TGTGCCAGCAGTTTACTTTTTTCGGGCTACGAGCAGTACTTC; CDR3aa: CASSLLFSGYEQYF
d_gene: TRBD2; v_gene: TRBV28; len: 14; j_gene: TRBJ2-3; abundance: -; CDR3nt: TGTGCCAGCAAGCCTAGCGGAAACACAGATACGCAGTATTTT; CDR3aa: CASKPSGNTDTQYF
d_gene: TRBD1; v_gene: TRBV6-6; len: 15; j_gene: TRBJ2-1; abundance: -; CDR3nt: TGTGCCAGCAGTTATTGGGGACAGGGATCCAATGAGCAGTTCTTC; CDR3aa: CASSYWGQGSNEQFF
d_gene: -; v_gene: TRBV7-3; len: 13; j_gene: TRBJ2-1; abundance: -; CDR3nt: TGTGCCAGCAGCTCCGAAGGGTACAATGAGCAGTTCTTC; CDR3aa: CASSSEGYNEQFF
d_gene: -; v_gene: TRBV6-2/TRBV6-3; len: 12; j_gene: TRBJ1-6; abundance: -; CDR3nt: TGTGCCAGCAGTTACGGGTCTTCACCCCTCCACTTT; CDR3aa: CASSYGSSPLHF
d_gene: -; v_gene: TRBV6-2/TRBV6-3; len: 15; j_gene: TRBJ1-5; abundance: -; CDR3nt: TGTGCCAGCAGTTACCCGAGACAGGGCAATCAGCCCCAGCATTTT; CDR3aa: CASSYPRQGNQPQHF
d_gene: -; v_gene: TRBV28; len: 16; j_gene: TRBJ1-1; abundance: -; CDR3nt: TGTGCCAGCAGTTTAGCGTACAGGGAAGAGGACACTGAAGCTTTCTTT; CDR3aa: CASSLAYREEDTEAFF
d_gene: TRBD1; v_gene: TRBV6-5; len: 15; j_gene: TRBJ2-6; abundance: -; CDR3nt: TGTGCCGCCAGGGGGTTCGGTTCTGGGGCCAACGTCCTGACTTTC; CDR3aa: CAARGFGSGANVLTF
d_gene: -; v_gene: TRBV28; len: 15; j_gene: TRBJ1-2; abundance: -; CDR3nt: TGTGCCAGCAGTTCGATATCTACAGGGAACTATGGCTACACCTTC; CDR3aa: CASSSISTGNYGYTF
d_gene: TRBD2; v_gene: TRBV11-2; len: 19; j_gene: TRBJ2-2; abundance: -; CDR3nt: TGTGCCAGCAGCCCGAGTGGACTAGCTGGGACCCGGCGGGCCAGGGAGCTGTTTTTT; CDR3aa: CASSPSGLAGTRRARELFF
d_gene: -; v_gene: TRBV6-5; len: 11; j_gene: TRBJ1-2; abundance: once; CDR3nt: TGTGCCAGCAGAGATAACTATGGCTACACCTTC; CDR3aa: CASRDNYGYTF
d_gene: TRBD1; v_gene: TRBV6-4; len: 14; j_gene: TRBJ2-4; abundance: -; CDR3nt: TGTGCCAGCCTTCGCCGGGACAGCCAAAACATTCAGTACTTC; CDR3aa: CASLRRDSQNIQYF
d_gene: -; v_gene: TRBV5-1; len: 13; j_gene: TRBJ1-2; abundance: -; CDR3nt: TGCGCCAGCAGCTTGGGGGAAAAGGGTGGCTACACCTTC; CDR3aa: CASSLGEKGGYTF
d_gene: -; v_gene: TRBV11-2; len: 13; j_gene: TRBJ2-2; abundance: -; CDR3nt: TGTGCCAGCAGATTAAGGGAGAACGGGGAGCTGTTTTTT; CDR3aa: CASRLRENGELFF
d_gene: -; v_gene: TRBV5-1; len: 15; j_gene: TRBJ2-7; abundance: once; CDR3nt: TGCGCCAGCAGCTTGGCCGACTTGCCTACGGGCGAGCAGTACTTC; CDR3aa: CASSLADLPTGEQYF
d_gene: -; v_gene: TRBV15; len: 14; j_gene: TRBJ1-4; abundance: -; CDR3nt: TGTGCCACCAGCAGAGATGCCCAGGGGGAAAAACTGTTTTTT; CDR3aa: CATSRDAQGEKLFF
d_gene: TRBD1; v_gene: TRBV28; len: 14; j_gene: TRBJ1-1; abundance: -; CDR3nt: TGTGCCAGCAAACTGGGACAGGGGGGCACTGAAGCTTTCTTT; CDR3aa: CASKLGQGGTEAFF
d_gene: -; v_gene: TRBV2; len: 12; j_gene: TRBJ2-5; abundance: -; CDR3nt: TGTGCCAGCAGTGACAGGGCAGAGACCCAGTACTTC; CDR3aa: CASSDRAETQYF
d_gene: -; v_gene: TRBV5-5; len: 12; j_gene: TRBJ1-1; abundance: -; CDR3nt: TGTGCCAGCAGCTTGGGACGGTATGAAGCTTTCTTT; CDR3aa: CASSLGRYEAFF
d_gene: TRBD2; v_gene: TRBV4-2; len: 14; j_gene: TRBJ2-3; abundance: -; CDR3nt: TGTGCCAGCAGCCTCGGCGGGGGGACAGATACGCAGTATTTT; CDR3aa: CASSLGGGTDTQYF
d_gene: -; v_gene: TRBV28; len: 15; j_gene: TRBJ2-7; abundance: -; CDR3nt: TGTGCCAGCCAGTTAGGGGGGGGAGAGGCCTACGAGCAGTACTTC; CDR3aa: CASQLGGGEAYEQYF
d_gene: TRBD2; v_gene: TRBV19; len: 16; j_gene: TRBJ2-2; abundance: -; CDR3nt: TGTGCCAGTACCCAAGTTGGGGGGGCGAACACCGGGGAGCTGTTTTTT; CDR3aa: CASTQVGGANTGELFF
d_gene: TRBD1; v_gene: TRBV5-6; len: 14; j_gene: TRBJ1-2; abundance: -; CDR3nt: TGTGCCAGCAGCCCTGGACAGGCGGGGTATGGCTACACCTTC; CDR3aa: CASSPGQAGYGYTF